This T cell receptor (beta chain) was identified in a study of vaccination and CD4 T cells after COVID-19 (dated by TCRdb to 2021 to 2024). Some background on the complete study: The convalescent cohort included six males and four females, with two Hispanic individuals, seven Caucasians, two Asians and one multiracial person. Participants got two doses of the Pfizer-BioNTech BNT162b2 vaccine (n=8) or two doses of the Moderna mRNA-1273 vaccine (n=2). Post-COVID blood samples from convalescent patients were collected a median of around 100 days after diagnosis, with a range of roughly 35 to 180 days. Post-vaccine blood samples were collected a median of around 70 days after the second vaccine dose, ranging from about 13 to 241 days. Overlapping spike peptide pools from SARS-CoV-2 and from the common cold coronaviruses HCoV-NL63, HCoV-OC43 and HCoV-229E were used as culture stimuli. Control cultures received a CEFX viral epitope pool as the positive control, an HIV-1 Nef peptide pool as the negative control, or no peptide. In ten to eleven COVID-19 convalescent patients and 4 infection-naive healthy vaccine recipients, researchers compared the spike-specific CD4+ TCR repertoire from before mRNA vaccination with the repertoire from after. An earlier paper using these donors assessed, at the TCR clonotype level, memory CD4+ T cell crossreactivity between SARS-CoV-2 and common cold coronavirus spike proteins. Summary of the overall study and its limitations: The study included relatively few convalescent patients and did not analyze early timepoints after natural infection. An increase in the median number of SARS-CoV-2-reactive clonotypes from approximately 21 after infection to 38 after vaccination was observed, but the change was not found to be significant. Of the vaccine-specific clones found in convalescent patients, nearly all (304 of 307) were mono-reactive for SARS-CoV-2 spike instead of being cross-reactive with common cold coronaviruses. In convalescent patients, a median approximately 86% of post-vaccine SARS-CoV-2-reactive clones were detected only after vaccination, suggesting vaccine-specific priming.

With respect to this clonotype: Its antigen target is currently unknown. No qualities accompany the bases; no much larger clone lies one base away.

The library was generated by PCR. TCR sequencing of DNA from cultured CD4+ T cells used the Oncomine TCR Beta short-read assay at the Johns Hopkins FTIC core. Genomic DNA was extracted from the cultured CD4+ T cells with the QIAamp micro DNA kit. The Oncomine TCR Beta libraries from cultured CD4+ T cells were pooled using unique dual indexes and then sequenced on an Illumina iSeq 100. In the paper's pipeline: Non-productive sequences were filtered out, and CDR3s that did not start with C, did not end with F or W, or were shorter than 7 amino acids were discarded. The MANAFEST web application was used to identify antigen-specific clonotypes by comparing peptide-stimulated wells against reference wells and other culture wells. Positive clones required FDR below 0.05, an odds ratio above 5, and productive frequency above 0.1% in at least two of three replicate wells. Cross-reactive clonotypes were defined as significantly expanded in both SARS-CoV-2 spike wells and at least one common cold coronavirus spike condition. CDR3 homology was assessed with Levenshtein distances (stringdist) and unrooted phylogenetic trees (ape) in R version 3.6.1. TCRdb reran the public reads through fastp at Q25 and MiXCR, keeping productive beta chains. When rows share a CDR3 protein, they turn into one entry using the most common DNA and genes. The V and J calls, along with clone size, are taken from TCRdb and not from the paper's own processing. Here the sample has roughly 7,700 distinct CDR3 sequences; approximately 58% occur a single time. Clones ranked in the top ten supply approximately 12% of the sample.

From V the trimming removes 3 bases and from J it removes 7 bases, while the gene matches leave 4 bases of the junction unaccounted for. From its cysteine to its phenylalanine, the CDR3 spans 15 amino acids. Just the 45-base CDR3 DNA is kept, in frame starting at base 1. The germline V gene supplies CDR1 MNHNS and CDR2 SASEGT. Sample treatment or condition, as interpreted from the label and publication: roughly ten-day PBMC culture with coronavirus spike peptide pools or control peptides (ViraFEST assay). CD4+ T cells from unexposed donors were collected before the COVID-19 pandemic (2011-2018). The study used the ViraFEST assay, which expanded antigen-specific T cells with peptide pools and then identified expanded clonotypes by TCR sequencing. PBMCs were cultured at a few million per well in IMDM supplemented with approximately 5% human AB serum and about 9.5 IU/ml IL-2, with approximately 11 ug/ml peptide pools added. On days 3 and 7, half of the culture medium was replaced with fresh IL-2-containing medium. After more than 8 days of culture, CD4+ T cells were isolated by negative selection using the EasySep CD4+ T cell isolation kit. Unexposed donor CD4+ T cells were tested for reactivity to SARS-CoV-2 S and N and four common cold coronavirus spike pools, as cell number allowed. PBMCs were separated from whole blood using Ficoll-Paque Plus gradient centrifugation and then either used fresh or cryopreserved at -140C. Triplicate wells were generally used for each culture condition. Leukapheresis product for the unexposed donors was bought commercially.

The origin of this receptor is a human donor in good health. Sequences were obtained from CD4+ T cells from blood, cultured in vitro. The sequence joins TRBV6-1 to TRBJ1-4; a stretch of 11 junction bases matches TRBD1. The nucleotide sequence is TGTGCCAGCAGTGACCCCGGGACAGGGGGTGAAAAACTGTTTTTT. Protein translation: CASSDPGTGGEKLFF.